This T cell receptor (beta chain) stems from a study of cytomegalovirus exposure and HLA in healthy donors. The PCR was carried out with 60 Vbeta primers and 13 Jbeta primers. TCRdb's copy holds only in-frame clones and misses some; the assay was immunoSEQ multiplex PCR. The sample shows 200,000 to 300,000 clones, 78% of them seen only once. This CDR3 spans 13 amino acids. Germline assignment: CDR1 MNHNY and CDR2 SVGAGI (reference sequence). V was shortened by 1 base and J by 4 bases, with 4 bases between the two germline ends. V usage is TRBV6-6 and J usage is TRBJ1-4; no clear D. The sequence came from a boy aged 10-17 years in good health and CMV-seronegative. The sample was PBMCs. CDR3 DNA sequence: TGTGCCAGCAGTTACTTCCGTAATGAAAAACTGTTTTTT. This codes for CASSYFRNEKLFF.